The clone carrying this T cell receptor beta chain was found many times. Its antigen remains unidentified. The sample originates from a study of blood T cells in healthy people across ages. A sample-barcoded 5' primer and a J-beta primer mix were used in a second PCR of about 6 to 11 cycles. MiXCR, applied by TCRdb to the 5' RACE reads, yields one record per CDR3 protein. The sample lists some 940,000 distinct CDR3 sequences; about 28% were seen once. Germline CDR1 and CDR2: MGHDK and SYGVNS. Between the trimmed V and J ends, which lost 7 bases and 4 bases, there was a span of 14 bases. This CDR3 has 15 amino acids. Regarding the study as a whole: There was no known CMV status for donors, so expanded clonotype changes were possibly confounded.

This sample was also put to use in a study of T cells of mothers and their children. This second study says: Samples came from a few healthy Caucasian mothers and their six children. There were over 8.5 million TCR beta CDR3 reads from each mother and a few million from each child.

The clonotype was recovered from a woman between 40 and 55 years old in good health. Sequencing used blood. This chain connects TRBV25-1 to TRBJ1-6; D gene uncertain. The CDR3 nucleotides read TGTGCCAGCACTCAAACAGCTGATTATAATTCACCCCTCCACTTT. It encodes CASTQTADYNSPLHF.